Below are 6 T cell receptor beta chains sequenced from a single sample in a study of T cells in localized non-small cell lung cancer. TCRdb's copy holds only in-frame clones and misses some; the assay was immunoSEQ multiplex PCR. The table records around 50,000 clones, over 75% of them present only once. The sequencing here drew on peripheral blood, taken before any cancer treatment. These TCRs come from a female donor over 55 with stage II squamous cell lung carcinoma.

On this clone: This sample also contains other DNA sequences that code for the same CDR3. The chain is built from TRBV9 and TRBJ1-3, with TRBD1 matching over 9 bases. This CDR3 region has 16 residues. The germline V gene has CDR1 SGDLS and CDR2 YYNGEE. Losses at the gene ends were 3 bases for V and 0 bases for J; bases not matched to a gene: 4. The CDR3 region has the DNA TGTGCCAGCAGCGCCGACAGGGGGATCTCTGGAAACACCATATATTTT. Protein product: CASSADRGISGNTIYF.

J is TRBJ1-2 and V is TRBV7-8; 9 bases fit TRBD1. V shed 4 bases, J shed 8 bases, and the junction held 5 bases outside the gene matches. The CDR3 has 13 amino acids. Germline CDR1 is SGHVS and CDR2 is FQNEAQ. The CDR3 reads CASSSQGQGGYTF. CDR3 in DNA: TGTGCCAGCAGCTCCCAGGGACAGGGAGGCTACACCTTC.

V usage is TRBV7-8 and J usage is TRBJ2-5, with TRBD1 matching over 8 bases. The V and J ends lost 3 bases and 4 bases, in that order; junction bases with no gene match: 7. The CDR3 is 15 residues long. CDR1 and CDR2 from the germline V gene are SGHVS and FQNEAQ. CDR3 loop: CASSFTGGRRETQYF. The CDR3 coding sequence is TGTGCCAGCAGCTTTACAGGGGGTCGAAGAGAGACCCAGTACTTC.

J is TRBJ2-5 and V is TRBV2; D may be TRBD2 (6 bases). The CDR3 length is 12 residues. Trimming removed 4 bases from V and 10 bases from J, with 13 bases in between. The germline V gene encodes CDR1 SNHLY and CDR2 FYNNEI. This CDR3 reads CASSGGLADQYF. In DNA, the CDR3 is TGTGCCAGCAGTGGGGGACTGGCGGACCAGTACTTC.

The chain uses TRBV25-1 and TRBJ2-1; 12 bases agree with TRBD2. Germline V gene lookup returns CDR1 MGHDK and CDR2 SYGVNS. This CDR3 is built from 16 residues. The ends lost 4 bases at V and 2 bases at J; junction bases unmatched: 3. The CDR3 coding sequence is TGTGCCAGCAGTGGAGCTAGCGGGGGGGCCTACAATGAGCAGTTCTTC. Protein product: CASSGASGGAYNEQFF.

This sequence joins TRBV6-5 and TRBJ1-2; tentative D call: TRBD1 (5 bases). CDR1 and CDR2 (germline): MNHEY, SVGAGI. This CDR3 comprises 14 residues. Between the trimmed V and J ends, which lost 8 bases and 8 bases, there was a span of 21 bases. Here the CDR3 reads CASWGVRDPGGYTF. The CDR3 nucleotides are TGTGCCAGCTGGGGTGTCAGGGACCCGGGGGGCTACACCTTC.